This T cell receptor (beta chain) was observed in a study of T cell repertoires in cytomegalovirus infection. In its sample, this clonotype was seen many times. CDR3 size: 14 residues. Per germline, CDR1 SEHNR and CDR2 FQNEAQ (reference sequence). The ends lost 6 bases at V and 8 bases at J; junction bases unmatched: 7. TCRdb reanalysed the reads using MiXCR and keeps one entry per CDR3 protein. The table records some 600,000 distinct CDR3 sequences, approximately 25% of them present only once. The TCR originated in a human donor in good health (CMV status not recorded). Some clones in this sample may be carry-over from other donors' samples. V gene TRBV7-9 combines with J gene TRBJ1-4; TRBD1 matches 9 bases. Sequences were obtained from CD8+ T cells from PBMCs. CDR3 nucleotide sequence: TGTGCCAGCAGTTCCGGACAGGGGCGAGAAAAACTGTTTTTT. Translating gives CASSSGQGREKLFF.